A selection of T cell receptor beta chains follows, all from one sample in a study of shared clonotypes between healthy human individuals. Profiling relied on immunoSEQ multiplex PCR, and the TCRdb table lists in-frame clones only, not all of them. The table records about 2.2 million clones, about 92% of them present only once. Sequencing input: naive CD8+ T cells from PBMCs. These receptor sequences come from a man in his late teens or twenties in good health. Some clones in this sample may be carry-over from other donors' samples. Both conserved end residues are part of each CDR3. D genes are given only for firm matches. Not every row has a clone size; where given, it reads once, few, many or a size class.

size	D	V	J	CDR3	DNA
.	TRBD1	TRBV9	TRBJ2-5	CASSVGQGAETQYF	TGTGCCAGCAGCGTTGGACAGGGTGCAGAGACCCAGTACTTC
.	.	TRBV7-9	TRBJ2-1	CASSSRWTPGNEQFF	TGTGCCAGCAGCTCCAGGTGGACCCCGGGGAATGAGCAGTTCTTC
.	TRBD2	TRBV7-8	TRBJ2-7	CASSLGLAVRSSYEQYF	TGTGCCAGCAGCTTAGGGCTAGCGGTTAGGAGCTCCTACGAGCAGTACTTC
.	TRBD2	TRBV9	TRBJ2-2	CASSSEGGTSGWTGELFF	TGTGCCAGCAGCTCCGAAGGAGGGACTAGCGGGTGGACCGGGGAGCTGTTTTTT
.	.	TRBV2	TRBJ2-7	CAGGTSEQYF	TGTGCCGGGGGGACTTCCGAGCAGTACTTC
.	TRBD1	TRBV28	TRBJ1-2	CASSFRGGNYGYTF	TGTGCCAGCAGTTTCAGGGGGGGGAACTATGGCTACACCTTC
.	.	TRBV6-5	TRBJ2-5	CASSYSGGAETQYF	TGTGCCAGCAGTTACTCCGGGGGCGCAGAGACCCAGTACTTC
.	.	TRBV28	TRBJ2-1	CASSPESEAGNEQFF	TGTGCCAGCAGCCCCGAGTCGGAAGCAGGGAATGAGCAGTTCTTC
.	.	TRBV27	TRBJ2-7	CASSSGPASSYEQYF	TGTGCCAGCAGTTCAGGCCCCGCGAGCTCCTACGAGCAGTACTTC
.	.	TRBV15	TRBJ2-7	CATSPGRPYEQYF	TGTGCCACCAGCCCCGGCCGACCGTACGAGCAGTACTTC
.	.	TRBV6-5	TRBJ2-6	CASSSLYSGANVLTF	TGTGCCAGCAGTTCCTTATACTCTGGGGCCAACGTCCTGACTTTC
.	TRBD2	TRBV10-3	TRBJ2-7	CAISVGLAFSYEQYF	TGTGCCATCAGTGTAGGACTAGCGTTCTCCTACGAGCAGTACTTC
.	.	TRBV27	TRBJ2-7	CASSPNSFLFSYEQYF	TGTGCCAGCAGTCCCAACAGTTTTCTCTTCTCCTACGAGCAGTACTTC
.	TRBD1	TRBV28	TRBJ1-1	CASSLLRTGRSEAFF	TGTGCCAGCAGTTTGCTGCGGACAGGGAGGTCTGAAGCTTTCTTT
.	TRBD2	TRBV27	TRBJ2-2	CASSPGGGELFF	TGTGCCAGCAGTCCGGGAGGCGGGGAGCTGTTTTTT
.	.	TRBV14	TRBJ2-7	CASSQASNSYEQYF	TGTGCCAGCAGCCAAGCCTCGAACTCCTACGAGCAGTACTTC
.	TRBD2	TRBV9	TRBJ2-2	CASSVVPAGGPIYGELFF	TGTGCCAGCAGCGTAGTGCCCGCGGGAGGGCCAATTTACGGGGAGCTGTTTTTT
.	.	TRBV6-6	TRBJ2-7	CASTHEGVSSYEQYF	TGTGCCAGCACACACGAAGGGGTCAGCTCCTACGAGCAGTACTTC
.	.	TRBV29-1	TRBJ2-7	CSVETGAYEQYF	TGCAGCGTTGAAACGGGAGCCTACGAGCAGTACTTC
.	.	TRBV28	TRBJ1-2	CASSLLEQNGYAF	TGTGCCAGCAGTTTGCTGGAACAGAACGGCTACGCCTTC
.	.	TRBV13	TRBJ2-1	CASSNSYNEQFF	TGTGCCAGCAGCAACTCCTACAATGAGCAGTTCTTC
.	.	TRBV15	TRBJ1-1	CATSRTRGRMNTEAFF	TGTGCCACCAGCAGAACAAGGGGGAGAATGAACACTGAAGCTTTCTTT
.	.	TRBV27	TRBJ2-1	CASSGRPYNEQFF	TGTGCCAGCAGCGGGAGACCCTACAATGAGCAGTTCTTC
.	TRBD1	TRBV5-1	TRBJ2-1	CASSLYRQGARINEQFF	TGCGCCAGCAGCTTGTATCGACAGGGGGCGCGGATCAATGAGCAGTTCTTC
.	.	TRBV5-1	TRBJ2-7	CASSSGLTFAYEQYF	TGCGCCAGCAGCTCCGGACTTACATTCGCGTACGAGCAGTACTTC
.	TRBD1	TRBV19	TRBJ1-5	CASSVSRDSRNQPQHF	TGTGCCAGTAGTGTAAGCCGGGACAGCCGCAATCAGCCCCAGCATTTT
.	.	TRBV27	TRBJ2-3	CASSLLGSTDTQYF	TGTGCCAGCAGTTTATTGGGCAGCACAGATACGCAGTATTTT
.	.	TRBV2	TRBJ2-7	CASSEQVAVPYEQYF	TGTGCCAGCAGTGAACAGGTTGCAGTTCCTTACGAGCAGTACTTC
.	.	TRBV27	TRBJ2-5	CASSLSPARAETQYF	TGTGCCAGCAGTTTATCCCCAGCCCGGGCGGAGACCCAGTACTTC
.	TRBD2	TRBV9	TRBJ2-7	CASSVTGAGYEQYF	TGTGCCAGCAGCGTCACAGGAGCGGGATACGAGCAGTACTTC
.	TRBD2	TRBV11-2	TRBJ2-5	CASSLGGLAGLQETQYF	TGTGCCAGCAGCCTCGGGGGACTAGCGGGGTTACAAGAGACCCAGTACTTC
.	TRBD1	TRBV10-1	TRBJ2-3	CAEGQPSIILLSSTDTQYF	TGCGCCGAGGGACAGCCCTCTATCATATTACTATCTAGCACAGATACGCAGTATTTT
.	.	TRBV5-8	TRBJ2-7	CASRIQGGAYEQYF	TGTGCCAGCAGGATCCAGGGCGGAGCCTACGAGCAGTACTTC
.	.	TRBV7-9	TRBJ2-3	CASSFSSQETDTQYF	TGTGCCAGCAGCTTTAGTAGCCAAGAGACAGATACGCAGTATTTT
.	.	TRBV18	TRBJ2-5	CASSPDQETQYF	TGTGCCAGCTCACCAGACCAAGAGACCCAGTACTTC
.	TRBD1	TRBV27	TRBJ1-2	CASSPTVGTEYGYTF	TGTGCCAGCAGTCCAACTGTCGGGACAGAGTATGGCTACACCTTC
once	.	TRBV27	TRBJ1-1	CASSLRQNTEAFF	TGTGCCAGCAGTTTAAGGCAGAACACTGAAGCTTTCTTT
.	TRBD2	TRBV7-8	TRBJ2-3	CASSSLAGGHTDTQYF	TGTGCCAGCAGCTCCTTAGCGGGAGGGCATACAGATACGCAGTATTTT
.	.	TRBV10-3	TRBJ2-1	CAISESLGRNEQFF	TGTGCCATCAGTGAGTCACTAGGGCGGAATGAGCAGTTCTTC
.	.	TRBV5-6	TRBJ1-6	CASSAGSPLHF	TGTGCCAGCAGCGCGGGGTCACCCCTCCACTTT
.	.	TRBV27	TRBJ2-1	CASSLGQLYNEQFF	TGTGCCAGCAGTTTAGGTCAGCTCTACAATGAGCAGTTCTTC
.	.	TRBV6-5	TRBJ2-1	CASSYGGGSYNEQFF	TGTGCCAGCAGTTACGGGGGAGGCTCCTACAATGAGCAGTTCTTC
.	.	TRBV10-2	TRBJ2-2	CASSSVGPTGELFF	TGCGCCAGCAGTTCCGTCGGACCCACCGGGGAGCTGTTTTTT
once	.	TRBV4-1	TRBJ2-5	CASSPRDNRIGETQYF	TGCGCCAGCAGCCCCCGGGACAATAGGATCGGAGAGACCCAGTACTTC
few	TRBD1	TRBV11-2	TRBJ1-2	CASSSGTGGYGYTF	TGTGCCAGCAGCTCCGGGACAGGGGGGTATGGCTACACCTTC
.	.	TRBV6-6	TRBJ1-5	CASSYGDQPQHF	TGTGCCAGCAGTTACGGGGATCAGCCCCAGCATTTT
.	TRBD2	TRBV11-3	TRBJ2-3	CASSLGLAGARDTQYF	TGTGCCAGCAGCTTAGGACTAGCGGGAGCTCGGGATACGCAGTATTTT